This is a list of T cell receptor beta chains from one sample in a study of blood T cell repertoires in COVID-19. The table came from immunoSEQ multiplex PCR; TCRdb's copy has only in-frame clones and leaves some out. Here the sample spans roughly 190,000 clones, roughly 81% being singletons. The sample comprised peripheral blood. The origin of the receptors is a woman aged 40 to 50 with COVID-19, enrolled during active disease. The CDR3 runs from the conserved cysteine through the conserved F or W. D genes are given only for firm matches. Clone size is stated in some rows and not others, as once, few, many or a class when expanded.

size,D,V,J,DNA,CDR3
-,-,TRBV6-6,TRBJ2-7,TGTGCCAGCAGTTACTCGTCGGCCTACGAGCAGTACTTC,CASSYSSAYEQYF
-,TRBD1,TRBV30,TRBJ1-5,TGTGCCTGGGGAAACGACAGGGCCGCTCAGCCCCAGCATTTT,CAWGNDRAAQPQHF
-,-,TRBV30,TRBJ1-5,TGTGCCTGGAGTCCGGGGACTCCCATGTGGAATCAGCCCCAGCATTTT,CAWSPGTPMWNQPQHF
-,TRBD1,TRBV7-9,TRBJ2-1,TGTGCCAGCAGCAAAGGGACAGGGATTAACAATGAGCAGTTCTTC,CASSKGTGINNEQFF
-,-,TRBV7-8,TRBJ2-2,TGTGCCAGCAGTTATATCCCCCGTGGCGGTGAACCAACCCTTCGGGACACCGGGGAGCTGTTTTTT,CASSYIPRGGEPTLRDTGELFF
few,TRBD1,TRBV19,TRBJ2-3,TGTGCCACCAGACAGGGCACTTTCACAGATACGCAGTATTTT,CATRQGTFTDTQYF
few,-,TRBV15,TRBJ1-2,TGTGCCACCAGCAGAGATCTATCGGATGGCTACACCTTC,CATSRDLSDGYTF
few,-,TRBV6-5,TRBJ2-3,TGTGCCAGCAGTTTTTACACAGATACGCAGTATTTT,CASSFYTDTQYF
-,-,TRBV3-1/TRBV3-2,TRBJ1-1,TGTGCCAGCAGCCAAAGGACATTGGGCACTGAAGCTTTCTTT,CASSQRTLGTEAFF
-,TRBD2,TRBV5-1,TRBJ2-7,TGCGCCAGCAGCTTTCAGGGAGGGCCCTACGAGCAGTACTTC,CASSFQGGPYEQYF
-,-,TRBV6-5,TRBJ1-1,TGTGCCAGCAGGACCGACAGGCTAAACACTGAAGCTTTCTTT,CASRTDRLNTEAFF
-,-,TRBV30,TRBJ2-3,TGTGCCTGGAGTGTAAAGGGGGTTGGTAGGACAGATACGCAGTATTTT,CAWSVKGVGRTDTQYF
-,TRBD1,TRBV7-9,TRBJ1-5,TGTGCCAGCAGCTTAGGGGGACAGGGAACCAATCAGCCCCAGCATTTT,CASSLGGQGTNQPQHF
-,-,TRBV5-6,TRBJ2-2,TGTGCCAGCAGCTTAGGGAGGAACACCGGGGAGCTGTTTTTT,CASSLGRNTGELFF
-,TRBD2,TRBV6-5,TRBJ2-3,TGTGCCAGCAAGGCGGGAGACGCAGATACGCAGTATTTT,CASKAGDADTQYF
-,-,TRBV5-8,TRBJ1-2,TGTGCCAGCAGCTGGGGGGATAGAGAGAACTATGGCTACACCTTC,CASSWGDRENYGYTF
-,TRBD1,TRBV12-5,TRBJ2-2,TGTGCTAGTGGTTTGGCCCAGGGGGCGTATGCCACCGGGGAGCTGTTTTTT,CASGLAQGAYATGELFF
many,-,TRBV6-6,TRBJ1-5,TGTGCCAGCAGCCATGACAGGCGGCGCCAGCCCCAGCATTTT,CASSHDRRRQPQHF
-,TRBD1,TRBV14,TRBJ1-5,TGTGCCAGCAGCCATCGAGAAGACAGGGATGAACAGCCCCAGCATTTT,CASSHREDRDEQPQHF
few,-,TRBV29-1,TRBJ2-5,TGCAGCGTTGATCAGTTCGGAGGAGAGACCCAGTACTTC,CSVDQFGGETQYF
-,-,TRBV5-1,TRBJ1-2,TGCGCCAGCAGCTCGTCAGCGGTCGGGGGCTACACCTTC,CASSSSAVGGYTF
-,-,TRBV28,TRBJ2-1,TGTGCCAGCAGTTTAATCGTCAGAGAGCAGTTCTTC,CASSLIVREQFF
-,-,TRBV4-1,TRBJ2-7,TGCGCCAGCAGCCAAGTATCGGAGCGCTCCTACGAGCAGTACTTC,CASSQVSERSYEQYF
-,TRBD1,TRBV29-1,TRBJ1-1,TGCAGCGTACCCTCAGGGGGAACTGAAGCTTTCTTT,CSVPSGGTEAFF
-,-,TRBV10-3,TRBJ1-4,TGTGCCATCAGTGAGGAGGGTACGAAGGATGAAAAACTGTTTTTT,CAISEEGTKDEKLFF
few,TRBD1,TRBV7-2,TRBJ1-2,TGTGCCAGCAGCCTACAGTTAGGGACAGCCTATGGCTACACCTTC,CASSLQLGTAYGYTF
many,TRBD2,TRBV11-1,TRBJ2-7,TGTGCCAGCAGCACCGGGACTACGCAGTACTTC,CASSTGTTQYF
-,TRBD1,TRBV6-5,TRBJ1-2,TGTGCCAGCAGCAGGGGGCGAGGGAACTATGGCTACACCTTC,CASSRGRGNYGYTF
-,TRBD1,TRBV7-8,TRBJ2-5,TGTGCCAGCAGCTCAGCAACGACAGGGGTCGAGACCCAGTACTTC,CASSSATTGVETQYF
-,TRBD2,TRBV29-1,TRBJ2-2,TGCAGCGTTGTTTGGACGGGAACTAGCGGGAGGTCCCCCGGGGAGCTGTTTTTT,CSVVWTGTSGRSPGELFF
-,-,TRBV5-5,TRBJ1-3,TGTGCCAGCAGCTTGGACGAGACAAATCCTGGAAACACCATATATTTT,CASSLDETNPGNTIYF
-,TRBD1,TRBV29-1,TRBJ2-7,TGCAGCGTTGAGGGACAGACAAGCTACGAGCAGTACTTC,CSVEGQTSYEQYF
-,TRBD2,TRBV28,TRBJ2-3,TGTGCCAGCAGCCATACTAGCGGGAGTGGTAGAGATACGCAGTATTTT,CASSHTSGSGRDTQYF
-,-,TRBV24-1,TRBJ1-2,TGTGCCACCAGGGGGACTCCCGCGGGTGGCTACACCTTC,CATRGTPAGGYTF
-,-,TRBV28,TRBJ1-5,TGTGCCAGCAGTTTATCGGCGAGGTATCAGCCCCAGCATTTT,CASSLSARYQPQHF
-,TRBD1,TRBV7-8,TRBJ1-6,TGTGCCAGCAGCTTACGGGACAGGGGTGGTAAATTTTCACCCCTCCACTTT,CASSLRDRGGKFSPLHF
-,-,TRBV7-2,TRBJ2-5,TGTGCCAGCAGCTTCAAAGAGACCCAGTACTTC,CASSFKETQYF
-,-,TRBV12-3/TRBV12-4,TRBJ2-7,TGTGCCAGCTCCCTCTCCCCGCGGGAGCAGTACTTC,CASSLSPREQYF
-,TRBD2,TRBV5-5,TRBJ2-3,TGTGCCAGCAGCTTGAGGTCGGGAGGGACAGATACGCAGTATTTT,CASSLRSGGTDTQYF
-,TRBD2,TRBV2,TRBJ2-3,TGTGCCAGCAGTGTACGGGAGGGTACGCAGTATTTT,CASSVREGTQYF
-,TRBD2,TRBV19,TRBJ2-1,TGTGCCAGTACCCTGGGGCGGGGGGTCAGTAATGAGCAGTTCTTC,CASTLGRGVSNEQFF
-,-,TRBV7-9,TRBJ1-5,TGTGCCAGCAGCTTAGGGGGAGCACAGCCCCAGCATTTT,CASSLGGAQPQHF
-,-,TRBV7-8,TRBJ2-7,TGTGCCAGCAGCTTAGCAGCCCAGACGTCGAGGAGCTCCTACGAGCAGTACTTC,CASSLAAQTSRSSYEQYF
-,TRBD1,TRBV29-1,TRBJ1-1,TGCAGCGCCTTCACCGGGACAGACACTGAAGCTTTCTTT,CSAFTGTDTEAFF
few,-,TRBV3-1/TRBV3-2,TRBJ2-1,TGTGCCAGCAGCCCCAGTCTAGCGAGGAATGAGCAGTTCTTC,CASSPSLARNEQFF
-,TRBD1,TRBV29-1,TRBJ1-2,TGCAGCGCCCGGACAGGGGGCGACTATGGCTACACCTTC,CSARTGGDYGYTF